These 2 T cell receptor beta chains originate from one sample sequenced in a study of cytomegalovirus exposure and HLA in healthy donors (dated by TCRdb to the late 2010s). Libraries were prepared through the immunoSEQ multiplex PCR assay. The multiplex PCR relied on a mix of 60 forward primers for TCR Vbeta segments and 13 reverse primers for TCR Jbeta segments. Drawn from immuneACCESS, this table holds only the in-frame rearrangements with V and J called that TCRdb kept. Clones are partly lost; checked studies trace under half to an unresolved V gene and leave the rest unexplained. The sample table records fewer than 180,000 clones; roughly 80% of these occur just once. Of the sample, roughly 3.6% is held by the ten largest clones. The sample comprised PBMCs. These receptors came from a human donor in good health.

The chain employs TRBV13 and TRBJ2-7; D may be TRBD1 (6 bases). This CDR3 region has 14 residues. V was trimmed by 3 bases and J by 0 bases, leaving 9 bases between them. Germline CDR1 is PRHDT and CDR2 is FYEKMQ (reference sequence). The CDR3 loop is CASSFRGSSYEQYF. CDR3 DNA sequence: TGTGCCAGCAGCTTCAGGGGTTCCTCCTACGAGCAGTACTTC.

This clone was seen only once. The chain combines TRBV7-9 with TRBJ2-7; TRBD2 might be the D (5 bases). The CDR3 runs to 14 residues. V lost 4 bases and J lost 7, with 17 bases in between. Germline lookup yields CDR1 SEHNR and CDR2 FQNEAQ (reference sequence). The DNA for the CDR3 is TGTGCCAGCAGCTCGGACCTAACTAGTTATGAGCAGTACTTC. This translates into CASSSDLTSYEQYF. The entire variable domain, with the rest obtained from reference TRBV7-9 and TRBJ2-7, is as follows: DTGVSQNPRHKITKRGQNVTFRCDPISEHNRLYWYRQTLGQGPEFLTYFQNEAQLEKSRLLSDRFSAERPKGSFSTLEIQRTEQGDSAMYLCASSSDLTSYEQYFGPGTRLTVT.